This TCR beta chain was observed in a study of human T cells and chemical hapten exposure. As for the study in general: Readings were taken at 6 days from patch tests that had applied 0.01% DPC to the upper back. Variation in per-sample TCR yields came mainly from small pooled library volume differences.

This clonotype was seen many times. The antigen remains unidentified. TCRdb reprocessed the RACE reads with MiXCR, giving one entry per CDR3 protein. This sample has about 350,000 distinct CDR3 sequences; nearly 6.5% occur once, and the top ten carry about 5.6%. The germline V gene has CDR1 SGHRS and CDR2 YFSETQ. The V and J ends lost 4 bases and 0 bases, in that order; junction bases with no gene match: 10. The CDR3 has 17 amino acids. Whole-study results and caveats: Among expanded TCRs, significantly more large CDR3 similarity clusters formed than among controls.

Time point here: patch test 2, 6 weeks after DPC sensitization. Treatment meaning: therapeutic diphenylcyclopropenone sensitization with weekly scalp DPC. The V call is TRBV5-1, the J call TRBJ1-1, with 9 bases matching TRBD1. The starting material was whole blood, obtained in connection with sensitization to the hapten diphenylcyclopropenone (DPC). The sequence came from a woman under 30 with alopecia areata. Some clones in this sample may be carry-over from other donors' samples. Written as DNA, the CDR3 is TGCGCCAGCAGCGTGACCGCGGGACAGGGAATGAACACTGAAGCTTTCTTT. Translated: CASSVTAGQGMNTEAFF.